The entry that follows covers one TCR beta chain sequence. Its cognate antigen is unknown. V lost 1 base to trimming and J lost 8 bases, with 14 bases between them. The germline V gene encodes CDR1 SQVTM and CDR2 ANQGSEA. CDR3 length equals 13 residues. This record belongs to a study of shared clonotypes between healthy human individuals. Study in general: Each donor had three CD4 naive, three CD4 memory, two CD8 naive and one CD8 memory plate. Overall study findings and caveats: A reduction in generation probabilities was seen for non-shared clonotypes relative to those shared by all four donors.

Genomic DNA per cell subset filled all wells of several immunoSEQ plates. Using immunoSEQ multiplex PCR, the repertoire was profiled, and TCRdb retains in-frame clones only, with some absent. The table lists 600,000 to 750,000 clones, approximately 75% of them singletons. Those who donated were healthy HIV-negative adults, with no recent acute infections or vaccinations reported. The chain recombines TRBV29-1 with TRBJ1-2; perhaps TRBD1 as D (5 bases). This TCR derives from a woman in her twenties or thirties in good health. Input material: memory CD4+ T cells sorted from blood. The subset: CD45RA-negative fraction. The CDR3 is CSVEGQGWGGYTF. The DNA of the CDR3 is TGCAGCGTTGAAGGTCAAGGGTGGGGCGGCTACACCTTC.